Each of the 26 T cell receptor beta chains below was sequenced from the same sample in a study of cytomegalovirus exposure and HLA in healthy donors. The primer mix had 60 Vbeta and 13 Jbeta primers. Produced via immunoSEQ multiplex PCR; TCRdb's table is partial and in-frame only. Reported are 45,000 to 60,000 clones; the ten largest clones contain about 15%. Sample: PBMCs. The receptors derive from a male donor in good health and CMV-seronegative.

The chain is built from TRBV7-2 and TRBJ2-5, with 8 bases lining up with TRBD1. Unmatched junction bases numbered 10, after V lost 5 bases and J lost 5 bases. This CDR3 region has 15 residues. The germline V gene encodes CDR1 SGHTA and CDR2 FQGNSA. In nucleotides, the CDR3 is TGTGCCAGCAGCAGAAGACAGGGGAGGACGGAGACCCAGTACTTC. Translated, it gives CASSRRQGRTETQYF. Supplemented by reference TRBV7-2 and TRBJ2-5, the full variable domain reads GAGVSQSPSNKVTEKGKDVELRCDPISGHTALYWYRQSLGQGLEFLIYFQGNSAPDKSGLPSDRFSAERTGGSVSTLTIQRTQQEDSAVYLCASSRRQGRTETQYFGPGTRLLVL.

Points on this clone: The same CDR3 also results from other DNA sequences found in this sample. The chain is built from TRBV5-4 and TRBJ1-6; unclear D gene. Trimming removed 0 bases at V and 7 bases at J, with 11 bases between. The germline V gene encodes CDR1 SGHNT and CDR2 YYREEE (reference sequence). The CDR3 consists of 15 residues. CDR3 sequence: CASSLGEAINSPLHF. CDR3 DNA: TGTGCCAGCAGCTTGGGAGAAGCTATCAATTCACCCCTCCACTTT.

This rearrangement joins TRBV19 to TRBJ1-3; no firm D call. This CDR3 is built from 14 residues. Trimming took off 6 bases at V and 0 bases at J, with 9 bases between the two ends. Per germline, CDR1 LNHDA and CDR2 SQIVND (reference sequence). Written as DNA, the CDR3 is TGTGCCAGTAGGCGTCGTGGCTCTGGAAACACCATATATTTT. Protein: CASRRRGSGNTIYF.

The rearrangement links TRBV6-6 to TRBJ1-2; D might be TRBD1 (6 bases). The CDR3 runs to 14 residues. Germline values: CDR1 MNHNY, CDR2 SVGAGI (reference sequence). V gave up 2 bases and J gave up 0 bases, with 7 bases separating them. CDR3 DNA: TGTGCCAGCAGTTACGGACAGACTAACTATGGCTACACCTTC. This gives the protein CASSYGQTNYGYTF.

The V and J genes are TRBV15 and TRBJ1-6; 8 bases map to TRBD1. Germline values: CDR1 LNHNV, CDR2 YYDKDF (reference sequence). V trimming: 0 bases; J trimming: 7 bases; junction bases outside the gene matches: 2. The CDR3 length is 15 residues. The CDR3 sequence: CATSRDPGGNSPLHF. CDR3 coding DNA: TGTGCCACCAGCAGAGATCCAGGGGGCAATTCACCCCTCCACTTT.

This rearrangement joins TRBV30 to TRBJ2-3; D is ambiguous. The CDR3 covers 12 residues. Deletions cut 0 bases from V and 4 bases from J, with 5 bases between. Germline V gives CDR1 GTSNPN, CDR2 SVGIG (reference sequence). CDR3: CAWSVLADTQYF. CDR3 DNA sequence: TGTGCCTGGAGTGTACTCGCAGATACGCAGTATTTT. Combining the CDR3 with reference TRBV30 and TRBJ2-3 gives the whole variable domain SQTIHQWPATLVQPVGSPLSLECTVEGTSNPNLYWYRQAAGRGLQLLFYSVGIGQISSEVPQNLSASRPQDRQFILSSKKLLLSDSGFYLCAWSVLADTQYFGPGTRLTVL.

Of note for this clone: An end of the junction does not agree with germline; a read error may underlie this. The chain has TRBV7-7 and TRBJ2-2; a weak D match, TRBD2 (6 bases). The CDR3 totals 15 residues. CDR1 is SSHAT, CDR2 FNYEAQ, per germline (reference sequence). The DNA for the CDR3 is TGTGCTAGCAGCTTGGGGTCGGGGGATTCCGGGGAGCTGTTTTTT. Translating gives CASSLGSGDSGELFF.

The genes are TRBV18 and TRBJ1-3; D not certain. V was clipped by 6 bases and J by 0 bases, with 9 bases between them. Germline CDR1 KGHSH, CDR2 LQKENI. The CDR3 consists of 14 residues. The CDR3 bases are TGTGCCAGCTCCGGAGTCAACTCTGGAAACACCATATATTTT. Protein sequence: CASSGVNSGNTIYF.

The V gene is TRBV30, the J gene TRBJ1-1; D is perhaps TRBD1 (5 bases). V gave up 3 bases and J gave up 0 bases, with 14 bases separating them. The CDR3 covers 15 residues. Germline lookup yields CDR1 GTSNPN and CDR2 SVGIG (reference sequence). CDR3 loop: CAWRGPLRVNTEAFF. As DNA, the CDR3 is TGTGCCTGGAGGGGGCCCCTAAGGGTGAACACTGAAGCTTTCTTT.

The chain employs TRBV19 and TRBJ1-2; 9 bases agree with TRBD1. Germline CDR1 reads LNHDA; CDR2 reads SQIVND (reference sequence). V was clipped by 10 bases and J by 0 bases; unmatched bases: 6. The CDR3 consists of 14 residues. This chain's CDR3 is CATGTGRSNYGYTF. The CDR3 DNA sequence: TGTGCCACCGGGACAGGGCGTTCTAACTATGGCTACACCTTC.

This chain joins TRBV16 and TRBJ1-5; D possibly corresponds to TRBD1 (6 bases). The V end was cut by 0 bases, the J end by 11 bases, with 14 bases between. Germline V gives CDR1 KGHSY, CDR2 FQNENV. This CDR3 is built from 14 residues. The chain's CDR3 is CASSQSAQGLAQHF. DNA of the CDR3: TGTGCCAGCAGCCAATCAGCACAGGGTCTGGCCCAGCATTTT.

The CDR3 region has the DNA TGTGCCAGCAGCGGCCGGACTAGCGGGGGGAACACAGATACGCAGTATTTT. This sequence encodes CASSGRTSGGNTDTQYF. The V gene is TRBV7-9, the J gene TRBJ2-3; TRBD2 agrees at 14 bases. Trimming at V came to 5 bases and at J to 2 bases, leaving 6 bases not matched to a gene. CDR1 is SEHNR and CDR2 is FQNEAQ in the germline V gene (reference sequence). The CDR3 is 17 residues long.

The chain links TRBV9 to TRBJ1-2; tentatively, D is TRBD1 (5 bases). The CDR3 spans 13 residues. Germline V lookup: CDR1 SGDLS, CDR2 YYNGEE. V was clipped by 0 bases and J by 6 bases, with 9 bases between them. CDR3 DNA sequence: TGTGCCAGCAGCGTAGCATTAGGGGATGGCTACACCTTC. It codes for CASSVALGDGYTF.

Worth noting for this clone: At one of its ends the junction is not consistent with the germline gene, which may arise from a read error. The rearrangement links TRBV7-7 to TRBJ2-2, with 9 bases matching TRBD1. CDR1 is SSHAT and CDR2 is FNYEAQ in the germline V gene (reference sequence). The CDR3 is made up of 15 amino acids. The CDR3: CASSLGQGNTGELFF. The CDR3 region has the DNA TGTGCTAGCAGCTTGGGACAGGGAAACACCGGGGAGCTGTTTTTT.

The chain recombines TRBV5-1 with TRBJ2-5; D gene uncertain. V gave up 0 bases and J gave up 5 bases, with 5 bases separating them. CDR1 is SGHRS, CDR2 YFSETQ, per germline. This CDR3 is built from 12 residues. The CDR3 here is CASSLESETQYF. CDR3 DNA: TGCGCCAGCAGCTTGGAATCTGAGACCCAGTACTTC.

For this clone: The identical CDR3 is also encoded by other nucleotide sequences in the sample. The rearrangement uses TRBV10-3 and TRBJ2-5; possible D gene TRBD1, 6 bases. Germline assignment: CDR1 ENHRY and CDR2 SYGVKD. The CDR3 covers 13 residues. The V end was cut by 3 bases, the J end by 1 base, with 6 bases between. The DNA of the CDR3 is TGTGCCATCAGTGAAGGGGGCCAAGAGACCCAGTACTTC. It yields the protein CAISEGGQETQYF.

V gene TRBV9 combines with J gene TRBJ1-2, with D perhaps matching TRBD1 (6 bases). The V gene's germline CDR1 is SGDLS and CDR2 YYNGEE. With 3 bases removed from V and 3 bases from J, the gap between germline ends came to 12 bases. This CDR3 spans 14 amino acids. The CDR3 protein is CASSARGADYGYTF. In DNA, the CDR3 is TGTGCCAGCAGCGCCCGGGGGGCGGACTATGGCTACACCTTC. Variable domain in full (rest from reference TRBV9 and TRBJ1-2): DSGVTQTPKHLITATGQRVTLRCSPRSGDLSVYWYQQSLDQGLQFLIQYYNGEERAKGNILERFSAQQFPDLHSELNLSSLELGDSALYFCASSARGADYGYTFGSGTRLTVV.

This chain links TRBV5-1 with TRBJ2-7; the match to TRBD2 covers 11 bases. The ends lost 4 bases at V and 6 bases at J; junction bases unmatched: 9. The CDR3 covers 15 residues. Germline CDR1 and CDR2: SGHRS and YFSETQ. The CDR3 is CASSPGGSGGAEQYF. The CDR3, as DNA: TGCGCCAGCAGCCCGGGTGGTAGCGGGGGGGCCGAGCAGTACTTC. The variable domain in full, with the rest retrieved from reference TRBV5-1 and TRBJ2-7, is KAGVTQTPRYLIKTRGQQVTLSCSPISGHRSVSWYQQTPGQGLQFLFEYFSETQRNKGNFPGRFSGRQFSNSRSEMNVSTLELGDSALYLCASSPGGSGGAEQYFGPGTRLTVT.

The chain links TRBV25-1 to TRBJ2-7; D is unclear. The germline gives CDR1 MGHDK, CDR2 SYGVNS. V was clipped by 1 base and J by 10 bases, with 8 bases between them. This CDR3 is 11 amino acids long. Written as DNA, the CDR3 is TGTGCCAGCAGTGAATGGCAACAACAGTACTTC. Protein: CASSEWQQQYF.

This chain connects TRBV6-5 to TRBJ2-7; no reliable D call. Germline V gene lookup returns CDR1 MNHEY and CDR2 SVGAGI. V was trimmed by 5 bases and J by 6 bases, leaving 17 bases between them. The CDR3 has 14 amino acids. The CDR3 here is CASSRTSVAGEQYF. DNA for the CDR3: TGTGCCAGCAGTCGTACGTCTGTGGCAGGCGAGCAGTACTTC.

This chain links TRBV2 with TRBJ1-5; 7 nucleotides line up with TRBD1. Losses at the gene ends were 3 bases for V and 12 bases for J; bases not matched to a gene: 14. The germline V gene encodes CDR1 SNHLY and CDR2 FYNNEI. The CDR3 contains 15 residues. This CDR3 is CASSDYGTVSLDQHF. As DNA, the CDR3 is TGTGCCAGCAGTGATTACGGGACAGTATCCCTTGACCAGCATTTT.

The J gene is TRBJ2-5, the V gene TRBV5-8; 8 positions match TRBD2. Germline CDR1 and CDR2: SGHTS and YDEGEE. The V segment lost 4 bases and the J segment 7 bases; nucleotides outside the gene matches: 12. The CDR3 spans 15 residues. The CDR3 sequence is CASSATGTSGWTQYF. CDR3 DNA: TGTGCCAGCAGCGCAACCGGGACTAGTGGTTGGACCCAGTACTTC.

This chain links TRBV5-6 with TRBJ2-7; D not resolved. The CDR3 runs to 15 residues. CDR1 is SGHDT and CDR2 is YYEEEE in the germline V gene. Trimming stripped 1 base from V and 6 bases from J, with 17 bases between. The CDR3 sequence: CASSLYNPLVVEQYF. Written as DNA, the CDR3 is TGTGCCAGCAGCTTGTATAATCCCTTAGTGGTCGAGCAGTACTTC.

The chain couples TRBV7-2 to TRBJ2-7; D perhaps matches TRBD1 (5 bases). The CDR3 length is 14 residues. Germline-derived CDR1 and CDR2 are SGHTA and FQGNSA. Trimming pared 1 base from V and 5 bases from J, leaving 12 bases between. As DNA, the CDR3 is TGTGCCAGCAGCTTAGACACCAGGGTCCACGAGCAGTACTTC. This translates into CASSLDTRVHEQYF.

V gene TRBV18 combines with J gene TRBJ2-7, with D possibly TRBD1 on 6 matching bases. The CDR3 is made up of 16 amino acids. The V gene lost 0 bases and the J gene lost 0 bases, with 12 bases spanning the gap. Germline CDR1 reads KGHSH; CDR2 reads LQKENI. CDR3 residues: CASSPPGTLISYEQYF. Written as DNA, the CDR3 is TGTGCCAGCTCACCACCCGGGACATTGATCTCCTACGAGCAGTACTTC.

The chain uses TRBV6-5 and TRBJ1-2; weak D call: TRBD1 (6 bases). Trimming shortened V by 2 bases and J by 8 bases, and 15 bases separated the two germline ends. Per germline, CDR1 MNHEY and CDR2 SVGAGI. CDR3 length: 14 amino acids. The CDR3 region has the DNA TGTGCCAGCAGTTACGGGGGCCTCAGGGGAGGCTACACCTTC. Amino acids: CASSYGGLRGGYTF.